What follows are 31 T cell receptor beta chains derived from one specimen sequenced in a study of molecular identifiers for immune sequencing clone quantification. One entry per CDR3 protein, called by TCRdb with MiXCR from the PCR reads. The sample shows 45,000 to 60,000 distinct CDR3 sequences, about a third of them seen only once. The sequencing input was naive CD8+ T cells from blood, with Jurkat cell RNA spiked in. Subset given: FACS-sorted CD8+CD4-CCR7+CD45RA+ naive T cells. The receptors stem from a human donor in good health. Some libraries in this study had Jurkat cell RNA spiked in.

V usage is TRBV27 and J usage is TRBJ2-5; 7 bases map to TRBD1. This CDR3 region has 15 residues. V dropped 5 bases and J dropped 5; count of bases not matched to a gene: 11. The germline CDR1 and CDR2 sequences are MNHEY and SMNVEV (reference sequence). The CDR3 spells CASSTSRGFQETQYF. The CDR3 bases are TGTGCCAGCAGTACCAGCAGGGGGTTTCAGGAGACCCAGTACTTC.

This chain connects TRBV7-9 to TRBJ2-3, with a possible D match to TRBD2 (6 bases). CDR1 and CDR2 from the germline V gene are SEHNR and FQNEAQ (reference sequence). V lost 1 base to trimming and J lost 6 bases, with 17 bases between them. The CDR3 consists of 16 residues. CDR3 nucleotide sequence: TGTGCCAGCAGCTTAGGGCCTTGGACTGGGACTGATACGCAGTATTTT. It translates to CASSLGPWTGTDTQYF.

This clonotype was observed at least ten times. The J gene is TRBJ2-3, the V gene TRBV10-2; TRBD2 might be the D (6 bases). The CDR3 is 13 amino acids. Germline V CDR1 and CDR2: WSHSY, SAAADI. Trimming cost V 8 bases and J 0 bases, with 9 bases left between them. Here the CDR3 reads CASGGGSTDTQYF. The DNA for the CDR3 is TGCGCCAGCGGTGGAGGGAGCACAGATACGCAGTATTTT.

This clonotype was picked up a small number of times. The chain has TRBV20-1 and TRBJ2-7, with D possibly matching TRBD2 (5 bases). Per the germline V gene, CDR1 is DFQATT and CDR2 is SNEGSKA (reference sequence). The CDR3 runs 13 residues. V was clipped by 3 bases and J by 3 bases, with 12 bases between them. Here the CDR3 reads CSARIEGGYEQYF. In DNA form, the CDR3 reads TGCAGTGCTAGGATAGAGGGCGGCTACGAGCAGTACTTC.

This clonotype was observed a handful of times. The chain couples TRBV7-8 to TRBJ1-5; 10 bases are a match to TRBD1. CDR1 and CDR2 from the germline V gene are SGHVS and FQNEAQ. Trimming took 6 bases from V and 2 from J; bases not matched to a gene: 10. The CDR3 extends over 17 amino acids. CDR3 sequence: CASSKTGGYKRNQPQHF. CDR3 coding DNA: TGTGCCAGCAGTAAGACAGGGGGCTACAAACGCAATCAGCCCCAGCATTTT.

This clonotype was observed a few times. V usage is TRBV6-1 and J usage is TRBJ2-7; D may be TRBD2 (6 bases). Germline lookup yields CDR1 MNHNS and CDR2 SASEGT. V was cut by 7 bases and J by 3 bases, with 10 bases left in between. The CDR3 is 12 residues long. The CDR3 protein is CASIFGSYEQYF. The CDR3 coding sequence is TGTGCCAGCATTTTCGGGAGCTACGAGCAGTACTTC.

This clonotype appeared many times. The chain joins TRBV4-2 to TRBJ2-5, with 12 bases lining up with TRBD2. Germline-derived CDR1 and CDR2 are LGHNA and YNFKEQ. The CDR3 totals 14 residues. V dropped 6 bases and J dropped 4; count of bases not matched to a gene: 3. CDR3 residues: CASRRLAGVETQYF. DNA of the CDR3: TGTGCCAGCAGGAGACTAGCGGGAGTAGAGACCCAGTACTTC.

The chain couples TRBV6-5 to TRBJ2-7; 10 bases are a match to TRBD2. This CDR3 is built from 16 residues. Unmatched junction bases numbered 2, after V lost 0 bases and J lost 0 bases. CDR1 and CDR2 from the germline V gene are MNHEY and SVGAGI. In DNA, the CDR3 is TGTGCCAGCAGTTACTCAGCTAGCGGGAGCTCCTACGAGCAGTACTTC. Encoded protein: CASSYSASGSSYEQYF.

This clonotype was found once. A much more abundant neighbour one base away suggests this may be a read error. The chain joins TRBV12-3 or TRBV12-4 to TRBJ2-7, with 7 bases fitting TRBD2. The CDR3 totals 13 residues. The CDR3 sequence is CTSSWGGSYEQYF. The DNA of the CDR3 is TGTACCAGCAGCTGGGGGGGTTCCTACGAGCAGTACTTC.

With regard to this clonotype: Given a much more abundant clone one base away, this may be a read error. It is likely a read error, because the conserved phenylalanine at the end of the CDR3 is missing. The chain recombines TRBV7-9 with TRBJ2-3, with D perhaps given as TRBD1 or TRBD2 (6 bases each). Germline CDR1 and CDR2: SEHNR and FQNEAQ (reference sequence). The germline V and J ends were trimmed by 2 bases and 6 bases, with 12 bases remaining between them. The CDR3 spans 14 residues. The CDR3 loop is CASSLTGAPDTQYS. CDR3 nucleotide sequence: TGTGCCAGCAGCTTAACGGGGGCTCCCGATACGCAGTATTCT.

This chain uses TRBV4-3 with TRBJ1-4; D is possibly TRBD1 (6 bases). The CDR3 extends over 13 amino acids. Germline CDR1 is LGHNA and CDR2 is YSLEER. The V gene lost 2 bases and the J gene lost 7 bases, with 8 bases spanning the gap. CDR3 in amino acids: CASSQPDSEKLFF. The CDR3 DNA sequence: TGCGCCAGCAGCCAACCGGACAGTGAAAAACTGTTTTTT.

The rearrangement uses TRBV27 and TRBJ2-1, with no clear D. V was pared by 0 bases and J by 12 bases, with 12 bases between. Germline CDR1 MNHEY, CDR2 SMNVEV (reference sequence). CDR3 length: 13 amino acids. The CDR3 DNA reads as TGTGCCAGCAGTTTATCGAGTTGGGCTGTGCAGTTCTTC. Translated, it gives CASSLSSWAVQFF.

There are a few counts of this clonotype. The chain combines TRBV11-2 with TRBJ2-4; 8 bases match TRBD2. The CDR3 is 16 amino acids. The J segment lost 3 bases and the V segment lost 1 base, leaving 5 bases of the junction unmatched. The germline CDR1 and CDR2 sequences are SGHAT and FQNNGV. The DNA of the CDR3 is TGTGCCAGCAGCTTAGTATATGCGGGAGGCAAAAACATTCAGTACTTC. It encodes CASSLVYAGGKNIQYF.

About this clonotype: Possible read error: a much larger clone is one base away. This sequence joins TRBV29-1 and TRBJ1-1; D is uncertain. CDR1 is SQVTM, CDR2 ANQGSEA, per germline. This CDR3 spans 17 amino acids. The DNA for the CDR3 is TGCAGCGTTGTTTTAAGTCCCGTGAGGCTCATGAACACTGAAGCTTCCTTT. Amino acid sequence: CSVVLSPVRLMNTEASF.

In the case of this clonotype: This may come from a read error, since a much larger clone is one base off. No conserved phenylalanine or tryptophan is present at the end of the CDR3, so a read error is the likely explanation. The chain is built from TRBV13 and TRBJ1-5; TRBD1 might be the D (5 bases). The V end lost 4 bases, the J end lost 4 bases, and 11 bases lay between the germline ends. Germline V gene lookup returns CDR1 PRHDT and CDR2 FYEKMQ (reference sequence). The CDR3 consists of 14 residues. CDR3 region: CASSSIQENQPQHL. In DNA, the CDR3 is TGTGCCAGCAGCTCGATACAGGAAAATCAGCCCCAGCATCTT.

This chain links TRBV10-3 with TRBJ1-1; D call uncertain. V gave up 9 bases and J gave up 2 bases, with 10 bases separating them. Germline V gives CDR1 ENHRY, CDR2 SYGVKD. This CDR3 region has 12 residues. CDR3 sequence (DNA): TGTGCCATGGGCGGGGTAAACACTGAAGCTTTCTTT. Translating gives CAMGGVNTEAFF.

V and J are TRBV11-3 and TRBJ2-4; D is possibly TRBD1 (5 bases). V was cut by 9 bases and J by 1 base, with 7 bases left in between. Germline V lookup: CDR1 SGHNT, CDR2 YENEEA. The CDR3 covers 12 residues. The CDR3 here is CASSGAKNIQYF. The CDR3 region has the DNA TGTGCCAGTTCAGGGGCCAAAAACATTCAGTACTTC.

This clonotype was observed a few times. V is TRBV28 and J is TRBJ2-7, with TRBD2 as a possible D gene (6 bases). Trimming took 8 bases from V and 5 from J, leaving 10 bases between them. The CDR3 sequence is 11 residues long. CDR1 MDHEN and CDR2 SYDVKM come from the germline V gene. The CDR3 reads CASSDYNEQYF. The CDR3 coding sequence is TGTGCCAGCTCGGACTACAACGAGCAGTACTTC. Together with reference TRBV28 and TRBJ2-7, the CDR3 gives the full variable domain: DVKVTQSSRYLVKRTGEKVFLECVQDMDHENMFWYRQDPGLGLRLIYFSYDVKMKEKGDIPEGYSVSREKKERFSLILESASTNQTSMYLCASSDYNEQYFGPGTRLTVT.

This clonotype was observed a handful of times. The rearrangement links TRBV11-2 to TRBJ2-5; D is perhaps TRBD2 (5 bases). Trimming shortened V by 3 bases and J by 1 base, and 21 bases separated the two germline ends. The CDR3 is 18 residues long. Germline V gene lookup returns CDR1 SGHAT and CDR2 FQNNGV. CDR3 residues: CASSLYTPGTNRQETQYF. The CDR3 DNA is TGTGCCAGCAGCTTGTATACCCCGGGAACCAATCGCCAAGAGACCCAGTACTTC.

Comment on this clonotype: A much larger clone is a single base away; this may be a read error. The J gene is TRBJ2-7, the V gene TRBV28; D might be TRBD2 (6 bases). The CDR3 covers 12 residues. Germline values: CDR1 MDHEN, CDR2 SYDVKM. The CDR3 sequence: CASSSQRVEQHF. The CDR3 DNA follows: TGTGCCAGCAGTAGCCAGCGGGTCGAGCAGCACTTC.

The rearrangement joins TRBV25-1 to TRBJ2-7; D may match TRBD1 or TRBD2 (6 bases each). The CDR3 consists of 12 residues. V lost 6 bases to trimming and J lost 3 bases, with 9 bases between them. Per the germline V gene, CDR1 is MGHDK and CDR2 is SYGVNS. CDR3 region: CASRQGGYEQYF. In DNA, the CDR3 is TGTGCCAGCAGACAGGGAGGCTACGAGCAGTACTTC.

Comment on this clonotype: A much larger clone is a single base away; this may be a read error. The chain uses TRBV6-5 and TRBJ2-3; D is unresolved. CDR1 is MNHEY, CDR2 SVGAGI, per germline. The length of the CDR3 is 14 residues. The CDR3 loop is CASSYLGYTDTLYF. Written as DNA, the CDR3 is TGTGCCAGCAGTTACTTAGGCTACACAGATACGCTGTATTTT.

The chain recombines TRBV16 with TRBJ2-7, with a possible D match to TRBD1 (5 bases). From germline, CDR1 is KGHSY and CDR2 FQNENV. The CDR3 sequence is 14 residues long. Trimming removed 0 bases from V and 6 bases from J, with 12 bases in between. The CDR3 DNA sequence: TGTGCCAGCAGCCAATCGGACAAGATATTCGAGCAGTACTTC. Protein sequence: CASSQSDKIFEQYF.

As concerns this clonotype: This may arise from a read error, as a much more abundant clone is one base away. The V gene is TRBV5-1, the J gene TRBJ1-4; D remains ambiguous. This CDR3 region has 14 residues. CDR1 and CDR2 from the germline V gene are SGHRS and YFSETQ. CDR3 sequence reads: CAGSFFPTNEKLFF. CDR3 bases: TGCGCCGGCAGCTTCTTCCCAACTAATGAAAAACTGTTTTTT.

V usage is TRBV13 and J usage is TRBJ2-3; 8 bases fit TRBD2. The CDR3 totals 16 residues. Germline CDR1 reads PRHDT; CDR2 reads FYEKMQ (reference sequence). V lost 0 bases and J lost 2; bases outside the gene matches: 4. The CDR3, as DNA: TGTGCCAGCAGCTTAGGGACTAGCGCCTTCACAGATACGCAGTATTTT. Its translation is CASSLGTSAFTDTQYF.

This clonotype came up a few times. The chain employs TRBV10-3 and TRBJ2-5, with TRBD1 as a possible D gene (6 bases). The CDR3 has 15 amino acids. The ends were cut back, 2 bases at V and 4 bases at J, with 14 bases in the middle. Per the germline V gene, CDR1 is ENHRY and CDR2 is SYGVKD. CDR3 amino acids: CAISEDPPGAETQYF. For the CDR3, the DNA is TGTGCCATCAGTGAGGACCCGCCAGGGGCAGAGACCCAGTACTTC.

Comment on this clonotype: Because the CDR3 is missing its conserved closing phenylalanine or tryptophan, this is likely a read error. The CDR3 nucleotides are TGCGCCAGCAGCTCTAATGAAAAACTGTTTCTT. It yields the protein CASSSNEKLFL. The chain links TRBV23-1 to TRBJ1-4; D unclear. TRBV23-1 qualifies as an ORF whose function is uncertain. This CDR3 has 11 amino acids. The ends were cut back, 6 bases at V and 3 bases at J, with 2 bases in the middle.

This clonotype is judged medium-sized (0.01 to 0.1%). The chain recombines TRBV4-3 with TRBJ1-1; D not certain. The length of the CDR3 is 11 residues. The V and J ends lost 5 bases and 6 bases respectively, with 7 bases between them. Germline V gene lookup returns CDR1 LGHNA and CDR2 YSLEER. The CDR3 here is CASSVGAEAFF. In DNA form, the CDR3 reads TGCGCCAGCAGCGTAGGTGCTGAAGCTTTCTTT.

V gene TRBV7-8 combines with J gene TRBJ2-1; D is unclear. Per germline, CDR1 SGHVS and CDR2 FQNEAQ. The CDR3 is made up of 14 amino acids. V lost 1 base and J 4 bases, leaving 8 bases between the germline ends. The CDR3 coding sequence is TGTGCCAGCAGCTTAGTCCCCGTATACAATGAGCAGTTCTTC. Amino acid sequence: CASSLVPVYNEQFF.

This chain uses TRBV28 with TRBJ2-7; 11 bases align to TRBD2. The CDR3 spans 15 residues. The V and J ends lost 5 bases and 4 bases, in that order; junction bases with no gene match: 7. Germline assignment: CDR1 MDHEN and CDR2 SYDVKM. CDR3 protein: CASSVVLAGEYEQYF. The CDR3 bases are TGTGCCAGCAGTGTAGTACTAGCGGGAGAGTACGAGCAGTACTTC.

This clonotype was recorded many times. The chain combines TRBV12-3 or TRBV12-4 with TRBJ1-5; no firm D call. The V gene lost 6 bases and the J gene lost 4 bases, with 10 bases spanning the gap. This CDR3 contains 13 residues. CDR3 region: CASSPWGNQPQHF. CDR3 nucleotide sequence: TGTGCCAGCAGCCCGTGGGGTAATCAGCCCCAGCATTTT.